A selection of T cell receptor beta chains follows, all from one sample in a study of blood T cell repertoires in COVID-19. The protocol was immunoSEQ multiplex PCR, while the TCRdb copy is restricted to in-frame clones and leaves out a portion. The sample holds 100,000 to 120,000 clones, 70% to 90% seen once. The sample taken for sequencing was peripheral blood. These receptors came from a human donor in a cohort sampled during active COVID-19. The CDR3 runs from the conserved cysteine through the conserved F or W. D genes are given only for firm matches. Clone size is given for some rows only: seen once, a few or many times, or a class if the clone is expanded.

V gene	J gene	D gene	clone size	CDR3 DNA	CDR3 protein
TRBV5-1	TRBJ2-7	TRBD1	NA	TGCGCCAGCAGCTTGGCCTACAGGGGCGACGAGCAGTACTTC	CASSLAYRGDEQYF
TRBV19	TRBJ2-3	TRBD1	NA	TGTGCCAGTAGTATAGATGCCGGGACAGGGAACACAGATACGCAGTATTTT	CASSIDAGTGNTDTQYF
TRBV2	TRBJ1-2	NA	NA	TGTGCCAGCAGTGACAGGGACTATGGCTACACCTTC	CASSDRDYGYTF
TRBV7-9	TRBJ1-5	TRBD1	few	TGTGCCAGCAGCGACGGGCAGGGGGGTCAGCCCCAGCATTTT	CASSDGQGGQPQHF
TRBV19	TRBJ1-1	TRBD1	NA	TGTGCCAGTACCAGACAGGGGGCTAACACTGAAGCTTTCTTT	CASTRQGANTEAFF
TRBV28	TRBJ2-1	TRBD2	NA	TGTGCCAGCAGTCCCACCGGACTAGCGGGAGGAAGCGATGAGCAGTTCTTC	CASSPTGLAGGSDEQFF
TRBV25-1	TRBJ1-2	NA	NA	TGTGCCAGCAGTGCGGACATGGGCTATGGCTACACCTTC	CASSADMGYGYTF
TRBV3-1/TRBV3-2	TRBJ2-1	TRBD2	NA	TGTGCCAGCACTATGACTTTGACTAGCGGGCTCTCCTACAATGAGCAGTTCTTC	CASTMTLTSGLSYNEQFF
TRBV7-9	TRBJ2-2	NA	NA	TGTGCCAGCACCTTCGCCACTACGAACACCGGGGAGCTGTTTTTT	CASTFATTNTGELFF
TRBV28	TRBJ1-1	NA	few	TGTGCCAGCAGTTTATATGGGAGAAGGGATCCTGAAGCTTTCTTT	CASSLYGRRDPEAFF
TRBV10-1	TRBJ2-1	NA	NA	TGCGCCAGCAGTTTCTCTTTATCCCCCTACAATGAGCAGTTCTTC	CASSFSLSPYNEQFF
TRBV7-2	TRBJ1-6	NA	few	TGTGCCAGCAGCTTATATACTGATTCACCCCTCCACTTT	CASSLYTDSPLHF
TRBV5-1	TRBJ2-7	TRBD2	many	TGCGCCAGCAGCCCAACTGTCGGAGCGGGAGTCGAAGAGCAGTACTTC	CASSPTVGAGVEEQYF
TRBV4-2	TRBJ2-2	NA	NA	TGTGCCAGCAGCCGATCAGGGTTTACCGGGGAGCTGTTTTTT	CASSRSGFTGELFF
TRBV3-1/TRBV3-2	TRBJ2-3	TRBD2	NA	TGTGCCAGCAGCCAAAGAGGAGCGGGGGGGCCGCGGACGCAGTATTTT	CASSQRGAGGPRTQYF
TRBV9	TRBJ1-3	NA	NA	TGTGCCAGCAGCGTAGCACAGGGAAACACCATATATTTT	CASSVAQGNTIYF
TRBV20-1	TRBJ1-2	NA	few	TGCAGTGCCTACAGGGTTGGCTACACCTTC	CSAYRVGYTF
TRBV6-5	TRBJ2-7	NA	once	TGTGCCAGCAGTTACGGCTCTTCGACGGGGGAGCAGTACTTC	CASSYGSSTGEQYF
TRBV7-8	TRBJ1-5	NA	NA	TGTGCCAGCAGCTTCGGATCAGGGCGGAATCAGCCCCAGCATTTT	CASSFGSGRNQPQHF
TRBV2	TRBJ1-5	NA	NA	TGTGCCAGCACTGGACTTAGCAATCAGCCCCAGCATTTT	CASTGLSNQPQHF
TRBV7-2	TRBJ2-3	TRBD2	NA	TGTGCCAGCAGCCCCACTAGCGGGAGGGCAGATACGCAGTATTTT	CASSPTSGRADTQYF
TRBV3-1/TRBV3-2	TRBJ2-7	TRBD2	NA	TGTGCCAGCAGCCAGGTACCGGGACTAGCGGCTTCCTCCTACGAGCAGTACTTC	CASSQVPGLAASSYEQYF
TRBV10-3	TRBJ1-1	NA	NA	TGTGCCATCAGCAAGGAGCGGGACGTTGCAGCTTTCTTT	CAISKERDVAAFF
TRBV28	TRBJ2-7	NA	NA	TGTGCCAGCAGTCAGGGACTTAGGCAGTACTTC	CASSQGLRQYF
TRBV4-2	TRBJ2-1	TRBD1	NA	TGTGCCAGCAGCCGACTCGGCGGGGCAGGGGGCTACGCATATGAGCAGTTCTTC	CASSRLGGAGGYAYEQFF
TRBV19	TRBJ2-6	NA	NA	TGTGCCAGTAGAGGGGTAGGGGACTCTCGAGGAGGCTTATCTGGGGCCAACGTCCTGACTTTC	CASRGVGDSRGGLSGANVLTF
TRBV24-1	TRBJ2-3	NA	NA	TGTGCCACCAGTCAAGGGCGGGCACGAGATACGCAGTATTTT	CATSQGRARDTQYF
TRBV6-2/TRBV6-3	TRBJ2-1	TRBD1	NA	TGTGCCAGCAGTAAATTACAAACAGGGGCTACCCGCTACAATGAGCAGTTCTTC	CASSKLQTGATRYNEQFF
TRBV4-2	TRBJ1-5	NA	once	TGTGCCAGCAGCCAAGTCGGGAATGGGGATCAGCCCCAGCATTTT	CASSQVGNGDQPQHF
TRBV19	TRBJ1-5	TRBD1	NA	TGTGCCAGTAGTCGATATGACAGGGAGTATAGCAATCAGCCCCAGCATTTT	CASSRYDREYSNQPQHF
TRBV5-1	TRBJ2-7	NA	NA	TGCGCCAGCAGCTTGGACAGTCGGATGTACGAGCAGTACTTC	CASSLDSRMYEQYF
TRBV5-1	TRBJ2-7	NA	once	TGCGCCAGCAGCTTGTCCATCTACGAGCAGTACTTC	CASSLSIYEQYF
TRBV5-6	TRBJ2-2	TRBD2	NA	TGTGCCAGCAGGGTTGGACTAGCGGTCACCGGGGAGCTGTTTTTT	CASRVGLAVTGELFF
TRBV28	TRBJ1-1	NA	NA	TGTGCCAGCAGGGGGAACAGGTTTACGGGGGACACTGAAGCTTTCTTT	CASRGNRFTGDTEAFF
TRBV4-2	TRBJ2-2	TRBD2	NA	TGTGCCAGCAGCCCTCAAAGGGATAGCGGGAGACTCACCGGGGAGCTGTTTTTT	CASSPQRDSGRLTGELFF
TRBV19	TRBJ1-1	NA	NA	TGTGCCAGTAGTCTGGTTTTGGGGGCAGGGTACGAAGCTTTCTTT	CASSLVLGAGYEAFF
TRBV29-1	TRBJ2-7	NA	NA	TGCAGCGTTGAAAGACTAGAATCAACGTACGAGCAGTACTTC	CSVERLESTYEQYF
TRBV5-4	TRBJ2-5	TRBD1	NA	TGTGCCAGCAGCCGAGGGGACAGGCAAGAGACCCAGTACTTC	CASSRGDRQETQYF
TRBV29-1	TRBJ1-2	NA	NA	TGCAGCGTTGAGCTCGGGGGCTACACCTTC	CSVELGGYTF
TRBV7-8	TRBJ2-2	TRBD2	NA	TGTGCCAGCAGCCTTAGCGGGTTCACCGGGGAGCTGTTTTTT	CASSLSGFTGELFF
TRBV10-1	TRBJ2-2	TRBD1	few	TGCGCCAGCAGGATGGACAGGACCACCGGGGAGCTGTTTTTT	CASRMDRTTGELFF
TRBV6-5	TRBJ2-7	TRBD1	NA	TGTGCCAGCAGTCGCTCCCGGGACAGCTACGAGCAGTACTTC	CASSRSRDSYEQYF
TRBV12-3/TRBV12-4	TRBJ2-4	TRBD1	NA	TGTGCCAGCAGTCCCTACAGGGGCATTCAGTACTTC	CASSPYRGIQYF
TRBV4-2	TRBJ1-3	TRBD1	NA	TGTGCCAGCAGCCCCAAGGGACCGGGACAGGGATCTGGAAACACCATATATTTT	CASSPKGPGQGSGNTIYF
TRBV4-1	TRBJ1-5	NA	few	TGCGCCAGCAGCCAACTCGGCGGGGGCAATCAGCCCCAGCATTTT	CASSQLGGGNQPQHF
TRBV25-1	TRBJ2-3	NA	NA	TGTGCCAGCAGTGTAATGGCGGTCGGGGATACGCAGTATTTT	CASSVMAVGDTQYF
TRBV19	TRBJ2-1	TRBD2	once	TGTGCCAGTAGTGCGCGGACTAGAGGTGAGCAGTTCTTC	CASSARTRGEQFF
TRBV5-6	TRBJ2-2	NA	NA	TGTGCCAGCAGCTTGAGAGGGACGAACACCGGGGAGCTGTTTTTT	CASSLRGTNTGELFF
TRBV9	TRBJ1-1	TRBD1	NA	TGTGCCAGCAGCGGGTCAGGGGGAGCTTTCTTT	CASSGSGGAFF
TRBV24-1	TRBJ2-2	TRBD1	few	TGTGCCACCAGTGCACAGGGGGGAACCGGGGAGCTGTTTTTT	CATSAQGGTGELFF
TRBV2	TRBJ1-2	NA	NA	TGTGCCAGCAGTGACACGGGAAACTATGGCTACACCTTC	CASSDTGNYGYTF
TRBV30	TRBJ1-4	NA	once	TGTGCCTCATCGGGGTTCCCGGGGTGGGAAAAACTGTTTTTT	CASSGFPGWEKLFF
TRBV29-1	TRBJ1-3	TRBD1	NA	TGCAGCGGCCAGGGGGACGCGGTGGGAAACACCATATATTTT	CSGQGDAVGNTIYF
TRBV6-5	TRBJ2-6	TRBD1	NA	TGTGCCATTCAACAGGGGGCTGGGGCCAACGTCCTGACTTTC	CAIQQGAGANVLTF
TRBV11-2	TRBJ2-5	NA	NA	TGTGCCAGCAGCCCAATCGGGGGAAGGGAGACCCAGTACTTC	CASSPIGGRETQYF
TRBV7-3	TRBJ1-2	NA	NA	TGTGCCAGCAGTCCAGACAGTCTGGTCTATGGCTACACCTTC	CASSPDSLVYGYTF
TRBV5-1	TRBJ2-7	TRBD2	NA	TGCGCCAGCAGCTTGGGAACTAGCGGGGTTAACGAGCAGTACTTC	CASSLGTSGVNEQYF
TRBV2	TRBJ1-5	TRBD1	NA	TGTGCCAGCAGTGAAGTCCAAGGACAGGGGAATCAGCCCCAGCATTTT	CASSEVQGQGNQPQHF
TRBV6-5	TRBJ1-2	NA	few	TGTGCCAGCAGTTCCGGACACGGCCTGGGCTACACCTTC	CASSSGHGLGYTF
TRBV19	TRBJ2-2	NA	NA	TGTGCCTTAATGTTCGCCGGGGAGCTGTTTTTT	CALMFAGELFF